This section outlines one T cell receptor (beta chain) sequence together with its context. There are many counts of this clonotype. The specificity of this receptor is unknown. No qualities accompany the bases; no much larger clone lies one base away. TCR beta CDR3 regions were amplified from RNA transcripts. A first-round RT-PCR of the TCR CDR3 used the HTBI primer set with the Qiagen OneStep RT-PCR kit. The libraries were constructed in a second round of multiplex PCR and then size-selected and purified. Libraries were sequenced paired-end with 100 bp reads on an Illumina HiSeq2000. The authors processed their data as follows. Raw data were processed with SOAPnuke, discarding reads with adapters, uncalled bases, mean Phred below 15, or no exact constant-primer or identifier match. COPE v1.2.5 was used to merge high-quality paired reads, and clonotypes were defined as unique nucleotide sequences. MiTCR v1.1 was used to align the clonotypes against IMGT TRBV, TRBD and TRBJ reference segments. The analysis included only V-J combinations with a frequency above 0.0001, which together covered 99% to 99.2% of the repertoires. A TCS score was defined as the ratio between F50 (clonal expansion) and ExV (chaos), using BLOSUM62-based TCRdist between CDR3 peptides within each V-J. Welch's t-statistics and random forest reduced 500 to 550 V-J features to 13, which were used in a naive Bayes classifier (R e1071). TCRdb trimmed the raw reads at Q25, called clones with MiXCR and kept productive beta chains. Under each unique CDR3 protein, matching rows form one entry showing the most common genes and DNA. In this record, the V and J calls reflect TCRdb's handling and not the investigators' own analysis. This sample has fewer than 300,000 distinct CDR3 sequences in its table, and 20% to 30% of those were observed once. The top ten clones comprise more than 25% of the sample.

The data are from a study of T cells in Graves' hyperthyroidism and ophthalmopathy (dated by TCRdb to 2018 to 2020). About the full investigation: Peripheral blood samples were taken at the time of initial diagnosis, prior to any treatment. The study also compared thyroid tissue and blood T-cell repertoires from roughly six Graves' hyperthyroidism patients. The 75 to 100 discovery patients were divided at random into training and test sets in a 7:3 ratio. To identify TCR V-J signatures that set the groups apart, the researchers used a discovery cohort of 90 to 100 patients, made up of some 41 with Graves' ophthalmopathy and 57 with stable Graves' hyperthyroidism. The paper reports TCR Vbeta CDR3 sequencing of some 140 peripheral blood samples: under 45 ophthalmopathy, about 75 hyperthyroidism and around 17 progressor patients. After sampling, hyperthyroidism patients received methimazole starting at 30 mg daily, and ophthalmopathy patients received high-dose intravenous methylprednisolone. Prospective prediction of ophthalmopathy was tested in an independent validation cohort of some 19 hyperthyroidism patients and 15 to 17 patients who later progressed to ophthalmopathy. Study-wide conclusions, independent of this receptor: In cross-validation, a model built on a 13 V-J signature told ophthalmopathy apart from stable hyperthyroidism with less than 90% sensitivity and roughly 83% specificity, and in testing the same model reached 80%/75%. Blood samples also contained most of the expanded thyroid clonotypes (frequency above 0.001), which suggests that blood repertoires may reflect thyroid immune responses. Sample size was not statistically predetermined, and investigators were not blinded to group allocation. In validation, progression to ophthalmopathy was predicted by the model with nearly 71% sensitivity and nearly 75% specificity, a median of about 6.4 months before onset.

Measured from the cysteine to the phenylalanine, the CDR3 is 15 residues long. The read is trimmed to its CDR3 DNA, 45 bases read in frame from base 1. CDR1 MDHEN and CDR2 SYDVKM are derived from the germline V gene. Trimming costs V 2 bases and J 1 base, and their ends lie 11 bases apart. Hyperthyroidism patients were newly diagnosed, with disease duration under 2 months, and aged 18 to 65 years. Exclusion was applied to patients with uncontrolled infections, other autoimmune diseases, pregnancy or lactation. Diagnoses were based on clinical symptoms, serum thyroxine and TRAb, thyroid ultrasound and orbital computed tomography. Blood from progressor patients was drawn when they were first diagnosed with hyperthyroidism, before any ophthalmopathy symptoms appeared. Ficoll-Paque density gradient centrifugation was used to isolate PBMCs from around 10 ml of fresh peripheral blood. Progressor patients were initially diagnosed with Graves' hyperthyroidism and developed ophthalmopathy during follow-up. Total RNA was extracted with Trizol reagent, and quality was checked on an Agilent 2100 Bioanalyzer.

Here the chain combines TRBV28 and TRBJ2-5, and the D gene may be TRBD1, 5 bases matching. The specimen was blood. This receptor was identified in a man in his forties with Graves' hyperthyroidism that later progressed to Graves' ophthalmopathy. CDR3 reads: CASSLPGARQETQYF. DNA sequence: TGTGCCAGCAGTTTACCTGGGGCGCGCCAAGAGACCCAGTACTTC. Reference TRBV28 and TRBJ2-5 genes cover what lies past the CDR3, so the full variable domain is DVKVTQSSRYLVKRTGEKVFLECVQDMDHENMFWYRQDPGLGLRLIYFSYDVKMKEKGDIPEGYSVSREKKERFSLILESASTNQTSMYLCASSLPGARQETQYFGPGTRLLVL.